These 25 T cell receptor beta chains were all obtained from the same sample, sequenced in a study of metastatic and nonmetastatic thyroid tumors. TCRdb re-called the PCR reads through MiXCR. The sample lists just over 20,000 clones; roughly 12% were seen once. Each patient came to thyroid surgery without any prior treatment (of any kind). The sequenced material came from blood. The receptors come from a female donor with papillary thyroid cancer or a benign thyroid nodule (not recorded which). Some clones in this sample may be carry-over from other donors' samples.

The chain carries TRBV9 and TRBJ2-5; 8 nucleotides align to TRBD1. CDR1 is SGDLS, CDR2 YYNGEE, per germline. Unmatched junction bases numbered 9, after V lost 3 bases and J lost 5 bases. The CDR3 is 15 amino acids. The CDR3 region is CASSAPGTGVETQYF. The DNA for the CDR3 is TGTGCCAGCAGCGCCCCCGGGACAGGCGTTGAGACCCAGTACTTC.

In this sample, this clone turned up many times. This chain uses TRBV12-3 or TRBV12-4 with TRBJ1-1; TRBD1 is a possible D gene (6 bases). The CDR3 consists of 13 residues. V lost 0 bases to trimming and J lost 8 bases, with 10 bases between them. CDR3 protein: CASSLANREEAFF. The CDR3 nucleotides are TGTGCCAGCAGTTTAGCGAACAGGGAAGAAGCTTTCTTT.

The chain employs TRBV6-2 or TRBV6-3 and TRBJ2-7; D perhaps matches TRBD2 (5 bases). The CDR3 contains 12 residues. Germline CDR1 reads MNHEY; CDR2 reads SVGEGT. Trimming took off 9 bases at V and 7 bases at J, with 16 bases between the two ends. The CDR3, as DNA: TGTGCCAGTTACTCCTTCAGGAGGGAGCAGTACTTC. Translated, it gives CASYSFRREQYF.

This clone was found many times. The gene calls are TRBV10-2 and TRBJ2-3; 9 bases line up with TRBD2. The germline CDR1 and CDR2 sequences are WSHSY and SAAADI. The CDR3 totals 17 residues. Trimming cost V 2 bases and J 6 bases; bases outside gene matches: 12. The CDR3 reads CASSEGALGGGADTQYF. The CDR3 nucleotides read TGCGCCAGCAGTGAGGGGGCCCTCGGCGGGGGGGCCGATACGCAGTATTTT.

The J gene is TRBJ1-2, the V gene TRBV5-1; the match to TRBD1 covers 7 bases. The V gene's germline CDR1 is SGHRS and CDR2 YFSETQ. Trimming at V came to 4 bases and at J to 4 bases, leaving 7 bases not matched to a gene. The CDR3 length is 14 residues. The CDR3 DNA sequence: TGCGCCAGCAGCGAAGCAGGGGGATCCTATGGCTACACCTTC. This sequence encodes CASSEAGGSYGYTF. The whole variable domain, remainder taken from reference TRBV5-1 and TRBJ1-2, is KAGVTQTPRYLIKTRGQQVTLSCSPISGHRSVSWYQQTPGQGLQFLFEYFSETQRNKGNFPGRFSGRQFSNSRSEMNVSTLELGDSALYLCASSEAGGSYGYTFGSGTRLTVV.

In this sample, this clone turned up a few times. A read error may account for a junction end that differs from germline. The chain links TRBV12-3 or TRBV12-4 to TRBJ1-1; tentatively, D is TRBD1 (5 bases). This CDR3 region has 14 residues. The CDR3 spells CSSRMSQGGTEAFF. Written as DNA, the CDR3 is TGTTCCAGCAGAATGAGCCAGGGAGGTACTGAAGCTTTCTTT.

This chain connects TRBV20-1 to TRBJ2-7; 8 nucleotides line up with TRBD1. CDR1 and CDR2 from the germline V gene are DFQATT and SNEGSKA (reference sequence). The CDR3 extends over 13 amino acids. With 6 bases clipped from V and 6 bases from J, the junction kept 10 bases outside the gene matches. The CDR3 nucleotides read TGCAGTGCACCCGACAGGGGAGAATGCGAGCAGTACTTC. It translates to CSAPDRGECEQYF.

This clone is termed medium-sized. CDR3 nucleotides: TGTGCCAGCAGTTTAGGCGAGGGAGCTGGCTACACCTTC. This translates into CASSLGEGAGYTF. The chain links TRBV28 to TRBJ1-2; D unresolved. There are 13 residues in the CDR3. CDR1 is MDHEN and CDR2 is SYDVKM in the germline V gene. The ends were cut back, 2 bases at V and 7 bases at J, with 11 bases in the middle.

This chain uses TRBV2 with TRBJ2-1; D is unresolved. CDR3 size: 14 residues. Germline CDR1 SNHLY, CDR2 FYNNEI. Between the trimmed V and J ends, which lost 2 bases and 13 bases, there was a span of 18 bases. CDR3: CASSERCRYGDQFF. The CDR3 DNA is TGTGCCAGCAGTGAAAGGTGCCGGTACGGTGATCAGTTCTTC.

This clone was counted at least ten times. CDR3 loop: CASSQGTVNYGYTF. DNA for the CDR3: TGTGCCAGCAGCCAAGGGACAGTTAACTATGGCTACACCTTC. The rearrangement uses TRBV14 and TRBJ1-2; possible D gene TRBD1, 6 bases. Germline V gives CDR1 SGHDN, CDR2 FVKESK. With 1 base removed from V and 1 base from J, the gap between germline ends came to 7 bases. This CDR3 contains 14 residues.

This clone was seen just once. The CDR3 bases are TGTGCCATCCATGACAGGGAGTGCTATGGCTACACCTTC. Residues: CAIHDRECYGYTF. The J gene is TRBJ1-2, the V gene TRBV28, with 7 nucleotides matching TRBD1. The CDR3 consists of 13 residues. V lost 10 bases and J lost 4; bases outside the gene matches: 9. From germline, CDR1 is MDHEN and CDR2 SYDVKM.

This clone came up a few times. This may stem from a read error, because a much larger clone lies one nucleotide away. Additional DNA sequences in this sample encode the identical CDR3. The gene calls are TRBV14 and TRBJ2-3; 8 bases map to TRBD2. This CDR3 has 17 residues. V lost 1 base, J lost 3 bases, and 9 bases stayed unmatched. Per the germline V gene, CDR1 is SGHDN and CDR2 is FVKESK. The CDR3 spells CASSQVPSGFATDTQYF. In DNA, the CDR3 is TGTGCCAGCAGCCAAGTTCCTAGCGGGTTCGCTACAGATACGCAGTATTTT.

This clone was seen repeatedly, ten times or more. This chain links TRBV4-3 with TRBJ2-7; D is unresolved. Germline lookup yields CDR1 LGHNA and CDR2 YSLEER. Trimming left V 0 bases short and J 1 base short, with 13 bases between. The CDR3 length is 16 residues. DNA for the CDR3: TGCGCCAGCAGCCAAGATTCTGTAGGCAGGTCCTACGAGCAGTACTTC. Protein product: CASSQDSVGRSYEQYF.

The chain has TRBV12-3 or TRBV12-4 and TRBJ1-5; D unclear. The length of the CDR3 is 14 residues. Between the trimmed V and J ends, which lost 5 bases and 0 bases, there was a span of 8 bases. CDR3 residues: CASSVSVSNQPQHF. The DNA for the CDR3 is TGTGCCAGCAGTGTAAGTGTTAGCAATCAGCCCCAGCATTTT.

In its sample, this clone was seen many times. A much more abundant neighbour one base away suggests this may be a read error. This CDR3 is also generated by other DNA sequences in the sample. The chain uses TRBV6-4 and TRBJ1-2; 7 positions match TRBD1. Germline assignment: CDR1 MRHNA and CDR2 SNTAGT. Trimming at V came to 3 bases and at J to 7 bases, leaving 5 bases not matched to a gene. This CDR3 spans 13 amino acids. The CDR3, as DNA: TGTGCCAGCAGTGAAGAGGCAGGGGGTGGCTACACCTTC. It is translated as CASSEEAGGGYTF.

There are many counts of this clone. This sequence joins TRBV2 and TRBJ2-5; 10 bases are a match to TRBD2. The length of the CDR3 is 16 residues. Germline V lookup: CDR1 SNHLY, CDR2 FYNNEI. V dropped 7 bases and J dropped 1; count of bases not matched to a gene: 9. The CDR3 loop reads CASKEAGGRGQETQYF. The CDR3 DNA is TGTGCCAGCAAGGAAGCGGGGGGGCGGGGCCAAGAGACCCAGTACTTC.

This clone was observed once. The V and J genes are TRBV11-1 and TRBJ2-6; unclear D gene. Germline V gene sequence: CDR1 SGHAT, CDR2 FQDESV (reference sequence). This CDR3 is built from 17 residues. Trimming shortened V by 5 bases and J by 0 bases, and 14 bases separated the two germline ends. The CDR3 nucleotides read TGTGCCAGCAGCCGTACGGAGATGGTCTCTGGGGCCAACGTCCTGACTTTC. It is translated as CASSRTEMVSGANVLTF.

In this sample, this clone turned up many times. The J gene is TRBJ1-3, the V gene TRBV11-2, with unresolved D. This CDR3 spans 12 amino acids. CDR1 is SGHAT, CDR2 FQNNGV, per germline. With 6 bases removed from V and 4 bases from J, the gap between germline ends came to 7 bases. The chain's CDR3 is CASSFNGNTIYF. CDR3 coding DNA: TGTGCCAGCAGTTTTAACGGAAACACCATATATTTT.

The chain's CDR3 is CASSFLRDRSSKYF. In nucleotides, the CDR3 is TGTGCCAGCAGCTTCCTCCGGGACAGGAGTTCTAAGTACTTC. The rearrangement uses TRBV5-5 and TRBJ2-4; 8 bases match TRBD1. After removal of 2 bases from V and 14 bases from J, the junction contained 12 bases not matched to a gene. The CDR3 has 14 amino acids. Germline assignment: CDR1 SGHKS and CDR2 YYEKEE (reference sequence).

This clone was counted ten times or more. The CDR3 DNA follows: TGTGCCAGCAGCCAAGGACAGGGCTTTAGCAATCAGCCCCAGCATTTT. Its translation is CASSQGQGFSNQPQHF. V is TRBV16 and J is TRBJ1-5; the match to TRBD1 covers 8 bases. From germline, CDR1 is KGHSY and CDR2 FQNENV. V trimming: 2 bases; J trimming: 0 bases; junction bases outside the gene matches: 3. The CDR3 is 16 amino acids. Variable domain in full (rest from reference TRBV16 and TRBJ1-5): GEEVAQTPKHLVRGEGQKAKLYCAPIKGHSYVFWYQQVLKNEFKFLISFQNENVFDETGMPKERFSAKCLPNSPCSLEIQATKLEDSAVYFCASSQGQGFSNQPQHFGDGTRLSIL.

This clone was seen many times. With a much larger clone just one base away, this may be a read error. The rearrangement uses TRBV6-1 and TRBJ1-6, with D hard to call. Germline V lookup: CDR1 MNHNS, CDR2 SASEGT. The length of the CDR3 is 16 residues. CDR3 in DNA: TGTGCCGGCAGTCAAGTGGCGGGCGCAGAACCTTCACCCCTCCACTTT. It translates to CAGSQVAGAEPSPLHF.

In its sample, this clone was seen many times. The rearrangement joins TRBV6-1 to TRBJ1-2, with 7 positions matching TRBD1. The ends lost 7 bases at V and 6 bases at J; junction bases unmatched: 17. The CDR3 sequence is 16 residues long. In germline, CDR1 is MNHNS, CDR2 SASEGT. As DNA, the CDR3 is TGTGCCAGCATGAAGGGACTTATAGGGGGCGCTGATGGCTACACCTTC. Translating gives CASMKGLIGGADGYTF.

This clone has ten or more counts. The rearrangement joins TRBV7-2 to TRBJ2-3, with 8 bases aligning to TRBD2. The germline gives CDR1 SGHTA, CDR2 FQGNSA. V was pared by 5 bases and J by 6 bases, with 10 bases of the junction left unmatched. The CDR3 is 15 residues long. Written as DNA, the CDR3 is TGTGCCAGCAGCCCCGGGACTAGTTCACTCGATACGCAGTATTTT. The encoded protein is CASSPGTSSLDTQYF. Filled out from reference TRBV7-2 and TRBJ2-3, the complete variable domain reads GAGVSQSPSNKVTEKGKDVELRCDPISGHTALYWYRQSLGQGLEFLIYFQGNSAPDKSGLPSDRFSAERTGGSVSTLTIQRTQQEDSAVYLCASSPGTSSLDTQYFGPGTRLTVL.

Many counts were recorded for this clone. The chain recombines TRBV7-3 with TRBJ2-1; D possibly uses TRBD1 or TRBD2 (5 bases each). The length of the CDR3 is 13 residues. Germline-derived CDR1 and CDR2 are SGHTA and FQGTGA. V lost 2 bases and J 14 bases, leaving 16 bases between the germline ends. The CDR3 loop is CASSLSPPGPEFF. CDR3 in DNA: TGTGCCAGCAGCTTATCCCCTCCGGGACCCGAGTTCTTC.

As to this clone: Other nucleotide sequences from this sample produce the same CDR3. The chain links TRBV9 to TRBJ1-4, with 7 nucleotides matching TRBD1. The ends lost 3 bases at V and 2 bases at J; junction bases unmatched: 4. From germline, CDR1 is SGDLS and CDR2 YYNGEE. This CDR3 is built from 15 residues. This chain's CDR3 is CASSANRGTNEKLFF. The CDR3 bases are TGTGCCAGCAGCGCCAACAGGGGTACTAATGAAAAACTGTTTTTT.